These 14 T cell receptor beta chains were all obtained from the same sample, sequenced in a study of T cell repertoires in cytomegalovirus infection. TCRdb recomputed calls from the reads with MiXCR, one row per CDR3 protein. The repertoire holds 200,000 or so distinct CDR3 sequences, 28% seen once, with approximately 31% in the top ten. The sequenced sample consisted of PBMCs. The receptor set was obtained from a human donor in good health (CMV status not recorded). Some clones in this sample may be carry-over from other donors' samples.

Ten or more counts support this clonotype. The chain links TRBV29-1 to TRBJ2-1, with D uncertain. The V gene's germline CDR1 is SQVTM and CDR2 ANQGSEA. The CDR3 has 12 amino acids. V was cut by 3 bases and J by 2 bases, with 5 bases left in between. Written as DNA, the CDR3 is TGCAGCGTTGAGAGAGCCTACAATGAGCAGTTCTTC. Translated, it gives CSVERAYNEQFF.

This clonotype was detected a few times. This chain joins TRBV11-2 and TRBJ2-1, with TRBD2 matching 15 bases. V lost 4 bases, J lost 6 bases, and 7 bases stayed unmatched. The CDR3 totals 17 residues. CDR1 is SGHAT, CDR2 FQNNGV, per germline. The CDR3 reads CASSYPGLAGGINEQFF. CDR3 nucleotides: TGTGCCAGCAGCTACCCGGGACTAGCGGGGGGTATCAATGAGCAGTTCTTC.

CDR3 bases: TGCGCCAGCAGCCAAGGGACTAGCGCTAACAATGAGCAGTTCTTC. It specifies CASSQGTSANNEQFF. The gene calls are TRBV4-1 and TRBJ2-1; 9 bases are shared with TRBD2. V trimming: 1 base; J trimming: 5 bases; junction bases outside the gene matches: 3. The V gene's germline CDR1 is MGHRA and CDR2 YSYEKL. The CDR3 is 15 residues long.

The rearrangement joins TRBV7-3 to TRBJ1-1; unclear D gene. Deletions cut 4 bases from V and 4 bases from J, with 10 bases between. This CDR3 spans 13 amino acids. Germline lookup yields CDR1 SGHTA and CDR2 FQGTGA. The CDR3 coding sequence is TGTGCCAGCAGCTCCTCCTGGAGCACTGAAGCTTTCTTT. Protein: CASSSSWSTEAFF.

This clonotype was seen repeatedly, ten times or more. This chain joins TRBV7-2 and TRBJ2-5, with 8 bases matching TRBD2. J gave up 2 bases and V 2 bases, and 7 bases lay outside the gene matches. The CDR3 runs to 16 residues. Germline V gene data show CDR1 as SGHTA and CDR2 as FQGNSA. The CDR3 region is CASSLQGGGLQETQYF. In DNA form, the CDR3 reads TGTGCCAGCAGCTTACAAGGCGGGGGGCTACAAGAGACCCAGTACTTC.

V usage is TRBV18 and J usage is TRBJ1-5; 8 bases align to TRBD1. This CDR3 region has 16 residues. Per germline, CDR1 KGHSH and CDR2 LQKENI. With V trimmed by 2 bases and J by 1 base, 4 bases remained unmatched. CDR3 bases: TGTGCCAGCTCACCATTCGGACAGGGAAGCAATCAGCCCCAGCATTTT. Amino acid sequence: CASSPFGQGSNQPQHF. The full variable domain, its missing parts supplied by reference TRBV18 and TRBJ1-5, is NAGVMQNPRHLVRRRGQEARLRCSPMKGHSHVYWYRQLPEEGLKFMVYLQKENIIDESGMPKERFSAEFPKEGPSILRIQQVVRGDSAAYFCASSPFGQGSNQPQHFGDGTRLSIL.

The V call is TRBV2, the J call TRBJ1-1; 8 positions agree with TRBD1. Germline V lookup: CDR1 SNHLY, CDR2 FYNNEI. The V gene end was trimmed by 0 bases and the J gene end by 0 bases; junction bases not matched to a gene: 6. The CDR3 is made up of 17 amino acids. The CDR3 spells CASSEARQGIMNTEAFF. In DNA, the CDR3 is TGTGCCAGCAGTGAAGCCCGACAGGGGATTATGAACACTGAAGCTTTCTTT. The complete variable domain, with remaining parts taken from reference TRBV2 and TRBJ1-1, reads EPEVTQTPSHQVTQMGQEVILRCVPISNHLYFYWYRQILGQKVEFLVSFYNNEISEKSEIFDDQFSVERPDGSNFTLKIRSTKLEDSAMYFCASSEARQGIMNTEAFFGQGTRLTVV.

This chain links TRBV5-6 with TRBJ1-2, with D tentatively TRBD1 (6 bases). Germline lookup yields CDR1 SGHDT and CDR2 YYEEEE. V shed 4 bases and J shed 0 bases, with 16 bases lying between them. The CDR3 has 16 residues. CDR3 residues: CASSRPRQVTNYGYTF. For the CDR3, the DNA is TGTGCCAGCAGCAGACCCCGACAGGTGACTAACTATGGCTACACCTTC.

The chain joins TRBV15 to TRBJ1-5, with D unclear. V lost 0 bases, J lost 2 bases, and 5 bases lay in between. The CDR3 has 14 amino acids. The germline CDR1 and CDR2 sequences are LNHNV and YYDKDF (reference sequence). This CDR3 reads CATSREAGNQPQHF. The DNA of the CDR3 is TGTGCCACCAGCAGAGAGGCCGGCAATCAGCCCCAGCATTTT.

This clonotype was detected ten times or more. The chain combines TRBV5-5 with TRBJ1-2; 11 bases agree with TRBD1. The CDR3 consists of 17 residues. Per germline, CDR1 SGHKS and CDR2 YYEKEE (reference sequence). V lost 1 base and J lost 4; bases outside the gene matches: 9. The CDR3 reads CASSLFPGQGETYGYTF. CDR3 bases: TGTGCCAGCAGCTTGTTCCCGGGACAGGGGGAGACCTATGGCTACACCTTC.

The chain couples TRBV29-1 to TRBJ1-1, with 8 bases matching TRBD1. With 0 bases clipped from V and 5 bases from J, the junction kept 8 bases outside the gene matches. The CDR3 has 15 residues. Germline CDR1 and CDR2: SQVTM and ANQGSEA. CDR3 protein: CSVEDSGQGGTEAFF. The CDR3 bases are TGCAGCGTTGAAGACTCAGGACAGGGCGGTACTGAAGCTTTCTTT.

The V and J genes are TRBV30 and TRBJ2-3, with 10 bases fitting TRBD1. The germline V gene encodes CDR1 GTSNPN and CDR2 SVGIG (reference sequence). V lost 2 bases, J lost 1 base, and 6 bases stayed unmatched. The CDR3 totals 16 residues. The CDR3 DNA is TGTGCCTGGAGTCCCTGGGACAGGGGAGGCACAGATACGCAGTATTTT. Protein: CAWSPWDRGGTDTQYF.

This clonotype was counted many times. This sequence joins TRBV27 and TRBJ1-1; D is undetermined. Between the trimmed V and J ends, which lost 5 bases and 0 bases, there was a span of 13 bases. Germline V lookup: CDR1 MNHEY, CDR2 SMNVEV (reference sequence). This CDR3 region has 15 residues. CDR3 nucleotides: TGTGCCAGCAGTGTCGGTTCAGAATTGAACACTGAAGCTTTCTTT. Translated, it gives CASSVGSELNTEAFF.

This clonotype was observed a few times. This chain joins TRBV2 and TRBJ1-2, with 10 bases aligning to TRBD1. CDR3 size: 16 residues. Per germline, CDR1 SNHLY and CDR2 FYNNEI. The V and J ends lost 6 bases and 7 bases, in that order; junction bases with no gene match: 14. The CDR3 spells CASSPRTGGGYGGYTF. The CDR3 DNA reads TGTGCCAGCAGCCCTAGGACAGGGGGAGGTTACGGTGGCTACACCTTC.